The present T cell receptor beta chain was sequenced within a study of blood T cell repertoires in COVID-19 (dated by TCRdb to between 2020 and 2021). Concerning the study at large: The collaborator samples originated in the United States, Italy and Spain and spanned the acute and convalescent phases of COVID-19. Sample metadata almost always included a de-identified subject ID, COVID-19 status, age in years and sex. Subjects who had been exposed to COVID-19, were actively infected with it, or had recovered from it provided the deeply sampled blood TCRbeta repertoires that made up the dataset. Where available, HLA class I and class II types were obtained from metadata supplied by the sample provider rather than from assay-based typing. The repertoires were released in a freely available public database intended as a resource for research on the immune response to SARS-CoV-2. The material from the prospective study consisted of cDNA or gDNA derived from T cells, B-cell-depleted T cells, or PBMCs. Samples came from the ongoing ImmuneRACE study (first 160 participants) plus 1,254 subjects from 6 global collaborators.

In the case of this clone: Its antigen is not yet known. Base qualities are not recorded, but no much larger clone differs from it by a single base.

The research as a whole found: The quantity of clinical and demographic metadata differed by source and by participant and was supplied without curation.

Per the germline V gene, SNHLY is the CDR1 and FYNNEI is the CDR2. Deletion took 4 bases off V and 3 bases off J, with a span of 13 bases between the germline ends. Inclusive of the bounding cysteine and phenylalanine, the CDR3 is 14 residues long. The kept DNA is CDR3 alone, 42 bases in frame from the first base. Whole blood was collected in K2EDTA tubes by collaborating institutions according to the institutions' own protocols. For TCRbeta analysis, collaborator samples were shipped as frozen whole blood, as isolated PBMCs, or as DNA extracted from either sample type. TCRbeta CDR3 regions were amplified from genomic DNA by means of the immunoSEQ Assay, a bias-controlled multiplex PCR. The original pipeline was this. Within the assay, amplification of reference gene primers was used to estimate how many nucleated cells each sample contained. To quantify the absolute abundance of each unique TCRbeta CDR3 rearrangement, sequence reads were collapsed and filtered. For each sample, productive Simpson clonality was calculated as the square root of Simpson's diversity index over productive rearrangements. TCRdb mirrors the immuneACCESS table, restricted to in-frame sequences. Some clones are absent from its copies; in checked studies, under half trace to an unresolved V gene, and the reason for the others is unknown. D and trimming were read from the DNA, whereas the V and J calls and clone size are those reported in that table. For this sample there are just under 80,000 clones; roughly 85% appear just once. The ten most abundant clones make up just over 35% of the sample.

The sample comprised peripheral blood. The receptor comes from a woman between 65 and 79 years old with acute or convalescent COVID-19. Recombination connected TRBV2 to TRBJ2-7, with the D segment identity uncertain. The nucleotide sequence reads as follows: TGTGCCAGCAGTGTTGGTGGGCAGATCTACGAGCAGTACTTC. Translated, it gives CASSVGGQIYEQYF.